This entry lists 25 T cell receptor beta chains sequenced from one sample in a study of human T cells and chemical hapten exposure. Specified time point: pre-sensitization, week 0. The sample's treatment: therapeutic diphenylcyclopropenone sensitization with weekly scalp DPC. One entry per CDR3 protein results from TCRdb running MiXCR on the RACE reads. The table includes tens of thousands of distinct CDR3 sequences, 9.5% to 12% detected once. Sequenced material: whole blood, taken in connection with sensitization to the hapten diphenylcyclopropenone (DPC). Receptors originate from a woman aged 50 to 65 with alopecia areata. Some clones in this sample may be carry-over from other donors' samples.

This clonotype was counted many times. V usage is TRBV7-2 and J usage is TRBJ2-6, with unresolved D. The CDR3 has 15 residues. With 3 bases removed from V and 2 bases from J, the gap between germline ends came to 8 bases. Germline assignment: CDR1 SGHTA and CDR2 FQGNSA. CDR3 loop: CASSFNRAGANVLTF. Written as DNA, the CDR3 is TGTGCCAGCAGCTTCAACAGAGCTGGGGCCAACGTCCTGACTTTC.

This clonotype was found many times. The genes are TRBV7-2 and TRBJ2-3; 10 nucleotides agree with TRBD1. V was pared by 4 bases and J by 5 bases, with 9 bases of the junction left unmatched. The CDR3 length is 16 residues. Germline lookup yields CDR1 SGHTA and CDR2 FQGNSA. The CDR3 sequence is CASSSDRQGAKDTQYF. The CDR3 DNA reads as TGTGCCAGCAGCTCCGACCGACAGGGGGCAAAAGATACGCAGTATTTT.

This clonotype has more than one count but fewer than ten. This chain links TRBV7-2 with TRBJ2-3; D unclear. Between the trimmed V and J ends, which lost 2 bases and 6 bases, there was a span of 12 bases. The germline CDR1 and CDR2 sequences are SGHTA and FQGNSA. The CDR3 consists of 14 residues. The CDR3 DNA sequence: TGTGCCAGCAGCTTATTGGACCCTCAGGATACGCAGTATTTT. Protein product: CASSLLDPQDTQYF.

This clonotype was counted at least ten times. This chain connects TRBV24-1 to TRBJ1-5; D is ambiguous. This CDR3 spans 14 amino acids. The germline CDR1 and CDR2 sequences are KGHDR and SFDVKD. Trimming cost V 9 bases and J 3 bases, with 14 bases left between them. Written as DNA, the CDR3 is TGTGCCACCTCGGTAGGACGGCACAATCAGCCCCAGCATTTT. Translation: CATSVGRHNQPQHF.

The V call is TRBV3-1, the J call TRBJ2-1; weak D call: TRBD1 (5 bases). Trimming pared 3 bases from V and 8 bases from J, leaving 17 bases between. CDR1 and CDR2 (germline): LGHDT, YNNKEL (reference sequence). This CDR3 has 15 amino acids. CDR3 residues: CASSQIRAFGHEQFF. The CDR3 region has the DNA TGTGCCAGCAGCCAGATCAGGGCTTTCGGCCATGAGCAGTTCTTC.

The chain uses TRBV12-3 or TRBV12-4 and TRBJ2-2; a possible D gene is TRBD1 (6 bases). V lost 11 bases and J lost 4, with 14 bases in between. The CDR3 consists of 13 residues. The CDR3 reads CAVVGAVTGELFF. In nucleotides, the CDR3 is TGTGCCGTTGTGGGGGCGGTCACCGGGGAGCTGTTTTTT.

This chain uses TRBV12-3 or TRBV12-4 with TRBJ1-2; 9 bases align to TRBD1. V was pared by 6 bases and J by 4 bases, with 6 bases of the junction left unmatched. The CDR3 is 14 residues long. The CDR3 reads CASSQDRGFYGYTF. The CDR3 bases are TGTGCCAGCAGCCAGGACAGGGGATTCTATGGCTACACCTTC.

This clonotype has a handful of counts. The chain joins TRBV7-2 to TRBJ1-1; D gene unclear. From germline, CDR1 is SGHTA and CDR2 FQGNSA. Trimming removed 1 base at V and 2 bases at J, with 11 bases between. The CDR3 runs 15 residues. CDR3 DNA: TGTGCCAGCAGCTTAGGTTCAGCGATAAACACTGAAGCTTTCTTT. Translation: CASSLGSAINTEAFF.

This clonotype was counted ten times or more. The chain uses TRBV10-3 and TRBJ1-4, with no clear D. This CDR3 region has 13 residues. Germline-derived CDR1 and CDR2 are ENHRY and SYGVKD. Trimming cost V 4 bases and J 4 bases, with 7 bases left between them. In nucleotides, the CDR3 is TGTGCCATCAGTGGGTCCTATAATGAAAAACTGTTTTTT. Amino acids: CAISGSYNEKLFF.

In its sample, this clonotype was seen many times. This chain uses TRBV4-3 with TRBJ2-5, with TRBD1 matching 10 bases. The CDR3 sequence is 18 residues long. The germline V gene encodes CDR1 LGHNA and CDR2 YSLEER. The V and J ends lost 3 bases and 2 bases, in that order; junction bases with no gene match: 12. As DNA, the CDR3 is TGCGCCAGCAGCCAGGAAACCCTCTCGGACAGGGGGCAAGAGACCCAGTACTTC. Translated: CASSQETLSDRGQETQYF.

The CDR3 DNA follows: TGTGCCAGCAGCCGACAGGGCGAAGAGACCCAGTACTTC. Translated, it gives CASSRQGEETQYF. The chain uses TRBV6-5 and TRBJ2-5, with 7 positions matching TRBD1. The ends lost 6 bases at V and 3 bases at J; junction bases unmatched: 4. CDR3 size: 13 residues. The germline CDR1 and CDR2 sequences are MNHEY and SVGAGI.

Comment on this clonotype: With a much larger clone just one base away, this may be a read error. The chain couples TRBV30 to TRBJ1-1, with no clear D. Germline loops: CDR1 GTSNPN, CDR2 SVGIG (reference sequence). The CDR3 has 15 residues. The V end was cut by 4 bases, the J end by 0 bases, with 15 bases between. CDR3 bases: TGTGCCTGGAATCCACGCCCAGATATGAACACTGAAGCTTTCTTT. This gives the protein CAWNPRPDMNTEAFF.

This clonotype appeared a few times. The V and J genes are TRBV18 and TRBJ2-5; D remains ambiguous. Germline CDR1 is KGHSH and CDR2 is LQKENI. The CDR3 has 12 residues. V was cut by 0 bases and J by 4 bases, with 3 bases left in between. The DNA of the CDR3 is TGTGCCAGCTCACCACCGGGAGAGACCCAGTACTTC. Translated, it gives CASSPPGETQYF.

Ten or more counts support this clonotype. The rearrangement joins TRBV6-6 to TRBJ1-1, with D tentatively TRBD1 (6 bases). Germline V CDR1 and CDR2: MNHNY, SVGAGI (reference sequence). The CDR3 covers 14 residues. Trimming took off 4 bases at V and 1 base at J, with 10 bases between the two ends. The CDR3 nucleotides are TGTGCCAGCAGTTGGACAGCCCCGAACACTGAAGCTTTCTTT. It encodes CASSWTAPNTEAFF.

The table lists this clonotype with a few counts. The V and J genes are TRBV14 and TRBJ2-2, with 7 bases lining up with TRBD1. Germline V gives CDR1 SGHDN, CDR2 FVKESK. V lost 4 bases and J lost 1; bases outside the gene matches: 6. This CDR3 has 16 amino acids. This CDR3 is CASSRMGTVNTGELFF. The CDR3 DNA sequence: TGTGCCAGCAGCCGTATGGGGACAGTGAACACCGGGGAGCTGTTTTTT.

The sample holds one count of this clonotype. The chain employs TRBV2 and TRBJ1-5, with D hard to call. V was clipped by 2 bases and J by 5 bases, with 7 bases between them. CDR3 length equals 13 residues. CDR1 and CDR2 (germline): SNHLY, FYNNEI. The CDR3 is CASSEQEDQPQHF. As DNA, the CDR3 is TGTGCCAGCAGTGAACAAGAAGATCAGCCCCAGCATTTT.

Ten or more counts support this clonotype. This chain connects TRBV7-8 to TRBJ2-5; 9 nucleotides agree with TRBD1. The CDR3 runs to 15 residues. Germline CDR1 and CDR2: SGHVS and FQNEAQ. The ends lost 5 bases at V and 5 bases at J; junction bases unmatched: 9. This CDR3 reads CASSPGDRVEETQYF. The CDR3 nucleotides are TGTGCCAGCAGCCCAGGGGACAGGGTAGAGGAGACCCAGTACTTC.

The table lists this clonotype with many counts. The gene calls are TRBV7-9 and TRBJ2-1, with unresolved D. Trimming removed 1 base from V and 2 bases from J, with 3 bases in between. There are 13 residues in the CDR3. The germline V gene has CDR1 SEHNR and CDR2 FQNEAQ (reference sequence). CDR3 DNA: TGTGCCAGCAGCTTAGGCGCCTACAATGAGCAGTTCTTC. Its translation is CASSLGAYNEQFF.

This sequence joins TRBV11-3 and TRBJ2-2; weak D call: TRBD2 (5 bases). With 0 bases removed from V and 2 bases from J, the gap between germline ends came to 7 bases. Germline V lookup: CDR1 SGHNT, CDR2 YENEEA. This CDR3 has 15 residues. CDR3 loop: CASSLDGVNTGELFF. In nucleotides, the CDR3 is TGTGCCAGCAGCTTAGACGGGGTTAACACCGGGGAGCTGTTTTTT.

This clonotype was counted between two and nine times. The chain couples TRBV7-3 to TRBJ1-2; 7 bases align to TRBD1. CDR1 and CDR2 from the germline V gene are SGHTA and FQGTGA. Trimming cost V 5 bases and J 10 bases; bases outside gene matches: 16. This CDR3 is built from 15 residues. The CDR3 bases are TGTGCCAGCAGCCCGTCCCCCGGGACAGCTGAAGTCTACACCTTC. It is translated as CASSPSPGTAEVYTF.

This clonotype was seen many times. The V call is TRBV29-1, the J call TRBJ2-7; tentative D call: TRBD1 (7 bases). CDR3 size: 15 residues. Trimming took 6 bases from V and 3 from J, leaving 21 bases between them. In germline, CDR1 is SQVTM, CDR2 ANQGSEA. CDR3 amino acids: CSVRGSGRGDYEQYF. The CDR3 nucleotides read TGCAGCGTCCGAGGGAGCGGCAGGGGGGACTACGAGCAGTACTTC.

This clonotype has at least ten counts. The rearrangement uses TRBV5-1 and TRBJ1-1, with TRBD1 matching 8 bases. The CDR3 spans 16 residues. With 8 bases clipped from V and 1 base from J, the junction kept 13 bases outside the gene matches. From germline, CDR1 is SGHRS and CDR2 YFSETQ. DNA for the CDR3: TGCGCCAGTTACCCCGGGACAGGTGTCGGGAACACTGAAGCTTTCTTT. As protein: CASYPGTGVGNTEAFF.

The chain has TRBV12-5 and TRBJ1-5; 7 bases line up with TRBD1. This CDR3 spans 19 amino acids. Per germline, CDR1 LGHNT and CDR2 FRNRAP. V lost 6 bases, J lost 2 bases, and 19 bases stayed unmatched. The DNA for the CDR3 is TGTGCTAGTGGCGACCCACCGGGACAGCCCGTATATGGCAATCAGCCCCAGCATTTT. This gives the protein CASGDPPGQPVYGNQPQHF.

Remarks on this clonotype: A much larger clone is a single base away; this may be a read error. The chain combines TRBV25-1 with TRBJ2-7, with a possible D match to TRBD2 (5 bases). Germline V gene lookup returns CDR1 MGHDK and CDR2 SYGVNS. The CDR3 extends over 13 amino acids. The CDR3 sequence: CASSRTATYELYF. CDR3 sequence (DNA): TGTGCCAGCAGTCGGACTGCTACCTACGAGCTGTACTTC.

This clonotype was observed many times. The CDR3, as DNA: TGTGCCAGCAGATGGACCGCGGACACCGGGGAGCTGTTTTTT. It encodes CASRWTADTGELFF. The V gene is TRBV12-3 or TRBV12-4, the J gene TRBJ2-2; D is unresolved. Trimming left V 6 bases short and J 3 bases short, with 11 bases between. The CDR3 length is 14 residues.